This TCR beta chain appears in the sequencing data of a study of response to subunit inactivated influenza vaccine. Overall study results and limits: The authors put forward the suggestion that each seasonal influenza vaccination may bring in only a limited number of new T cells.

As for this clonotype: Its specificity is unknown.

TCRdb passed the RT-PCR reads through MiXCR, listing each CDR3 protein once. Among about 540,000 distinct CDR3 sequences listed, under 30% were seen once. The CDR3 has 13 amino acids. Between the trimmed V and J ends, which lost 11 bases and 7 bases, there was a span of 17 bases. The germline gives CDR1 MDHEN, CDR2 SYDVKM. The same specimen was also included in a second study, on T cells expressing NK-cell markers. That work contributes: As the method of synthesis, 5'RACE template switching with UMIs yielded TCR beta cDNA. HCMV serostatus: most of the eight sequenced donors positive, one negative. Sorting in several experiments was restricted by an anti-gamma-delta TCR antibody to alpha-beta TCR T cells. Of the CD8+ T cell pool in about 6 donors, roughly 1.0-7.5% was accounted for by dominant NKG2C+ clonotypes.

The specimen was CD4+ T cells sorted from PBMCs, collected 11 to 12 days after vaccination. The chain carries TRBV28 and TRBJ1-4; perhaps TRBD1 as D (5 bases). This receptor was taken from a man aged 45 to 65 who received an inactivated influenza vaccine. The CDR3 sequence is CALAGRDGEKLFF. In nucleotides, the CDR3 is TGTGCCTTAGCAGGCCGGGACGGTGAAAAACTGTTTTTT.